This entry lists 32 T cell receptor beta chains sequenced from one sample in a study of shared T cell receptors in the human thymus. TCRdb's table, derived via immunoSEQ multiplex PCR, lists solely in-frame clones and lacks some. The table shows 500,000 to 550,000 clones, with approximately 78% occurring only once. The same data also went into a second study, on human thymus T cells.

Sequenced material: thymocytes. The receptors originated from a boy less than two years old with a congenital heart defect.

The gene calls are TRBV27 and TRBJ2-1, with D uncertain. Trimming shortened V by 10 bases and J by 0 bases, and 22 bases separated the two germline ends. Germline V gene sequence: CDR1 MNHEY, CDR2 SMNVEV (reference sequence). This CDR3 is built from 17 residues. The CDR3: CATREVALSSSYNEQFF. CDR3 bases: TGTGCCACCAGAGAGGTTGCGTTATCGAGCTCCTACAATGAGCAGTTCTTC.

V usage is TRBV4-1 and J usage is TRBJ1-1; D is ambiguous. This CDR3 contains 15 residues. Germline V gene data show CDR1 as MGHRA and CDR2 as YSYEKL. Trimming removed 3 bases from V and 1 base from J, with 12 bases in between. The CDR3 coding sequence is TGCGCCAGCAGCCAGGAGCGGGCAGAGAACACTGAAGCTTTCTTT. It translates to CASSQERAENTEAFF.

The chain uses TRBV7-6 and TRBJ2-5; a weak D match, TRBD1 (5 bases). CDR1 is SGHVS, CDR2 FNYEAQ, per germline. The CDR3 length is 16 residues. Trimming took 0 bases from V and 0 from J, leaving 11 bases between them. The CDR3 DNA reads TGTGCCAGCAGCTTAGCGCATCAGGGAAACCAAGAGACCCAGTACTTC. Residues: CASSLAHQGNQETQYF.

The chain employs TRBV10-2 and TRBJ2-2; TRBD2 matches 8 bases. CDR1 is WSHSY, CDR2 SAAADI, per germline. The ends lost 4 bases at V and 2 bases at J; junction bases unmatched: 9. This CDR3 is 17 amino acids long. The CDR3: CASSGRAGGINTGELFF. CDR3 sequence (DNA): TGCGCCAGCAGTGGCAGGGCGGGAGGCATCAACACCGGGGAGCTGTTTTTT.

The chain is built from TRBV6-5 and TRBJ2-3, with TRBD2 matching over 7 bases. Germline V CDR1 and CDR2: MNHEY, SVGAGI. V dropped 5 bases and J dropped 6; count of bases not matched to a gene: 11. This CDR3 contains 15 residues. The CDR3 sequence is CASSRTRRNGDTQYF. In DNA, the CDR3 is TGTGCCAGCAGTAGGACTAGACGAAATGGGGATACGCAGTATTTT.

V is TRBV27 and J is TRBJ2-5; D is ambiguous. The J call may be faulty, since TRBJ2-7 better matches the DNA end. The CDR3 is made up of 16 amino acids. Germline V gene data show CDR1 as MNHEY and CDR2 as SMNVEV (reference sequence). The chain's CDR3 is CASSALRNSPRNEQYF. CDR3 bases: TGTGCCAGCAGTGCTCTAAGGAACTCCCCGCGGAACGAGCAGTACTTC.

The chain uses TRBV28 and TRBJ1-2; D is perhaps TRBD1 (5 bases). V was cut by 1 base and J by 6 bases, with 9 bases left in between. This CDR3 spans 13 amino acids. Germline CDR1 reads MDHEN; CDR2 reads SYDVKM. This CDR3 is CASSLSGQHGYTF. CDR3 in DNA: TGTGCCAGCAGTTTATCAGGGCAGCATGGCTACACCTTC.

This clone was found a few times. The gene calls are TRBV15 and TRBJ1-1, with a weak D call TRBD1 (5 bases). The CDR3 runs 18 residues. The ends were cut back, 0 bases at V and 3 bases at J, with 20 bases in the middle. CDR1 is LNHNV and CDR2 is YYDKDF in the germline V gene (reference sequence). This CDR3 reads CATSRDRRGPGQDTEAFF. CDR3 DNA sequence: TGTGCCACCAGCAGAGATCGGAGGGGCCCGGGTCAGGACACTGAAGCTTTCTTT. The full variable domain, rest sourced from reference TRBV15 and TRBJ1-1, is DAMVIQNPRYQVTQFGKPVTLSCSQTLNHNVMYWYQQKSSQAPKLLFHYYDKDFNNEADTPDNFQSRRPNTSFCFLDIRSPGLGDTAMYLCATSRDRRGPGQDTEAFFGQGTRLTVV.

This clone was picked up one time. The chain has TRBV27 and TRBJ1-5; possibly TRBD1 for D (5 bases). The CDR3 runs 15 residues. CDR1 and CDR2 from the germline V gene are MNHEY and SMNVEV (reference sequence). V shed 4 bases and J shed 2 bases, with 12 bases lying between them. The CDR3: CASSSGGLGNQPQHF. The CDR3 coding sequence is TGTGCCAGCAGTTCGGGGGGGTTGGGCAATCAGCCCCAGCATTTT.

Notes on this clone: At one end, the junction sequence differs from germline, possibly due to a read error. The chain has TRBV5-1 and TRBJ2-1; D is undetermined. Germline V gene lookup returns CDR1 SGHRS and CDR2 YFSETQ. The CDR3 is made up of 14 amino acids. CDR3 region: CAGSLVGSYNEQFF. The DNA for the CDR3 is TGCGCCGGCAGCTTGGTTGGCAGCTACAATGAGCAGTTCTTC. The whole variable domain, remainder taken from reference TRBV5-1 and TRBJ2-1, is KAGVTQTPRYLIKTRGQQVTLSCSPISGHRSVSWYQQTPGQGLQFLFEYFSETQRNKGNFPGRFSGRQFSNSRSEMNVSTLELGDSALYLCAGSLVGSYNEQFFGPGTRLTVL.

The chain combines TRBV28 with TRBJ2-1, with 9 bases aligning to TRBD1. CDR3 length: 13 amino acids. V dropped 7 bases and J dropped 9; count of bases not matched to a gene: 7. The germline CDR1 and CDR2 sequences are MDHEN and SYDVKM. The CDR3 nucleotides read TGTGCCAGCACCCCACAGGGGGCAGGTGAGCAGTTCTTC. Its protein is CASTPQGAGEQFF.

The chain combines TRBV7-6 with TRBJ2-7, with 7 bases aligning to TRBD1. Germline-derived CDR1 and CDR2 are SGHVS and FNYEAQ. V dropped 1 base and J dropped 3; count of bases not matched to a gene: 3. This CDR3 spans 14 amino acids. CDR3 bases: TGTGCCAGCAGCTTAGTCGACAGGGACTACGAGCAGTACTTC. Its protein is CASSLVDRDYEQYF. The full variable domain, its missing parts supplied by reference TRBV7-6 and TRBJ2-7, is GAGVSQSPRYKVTKRGQDVALRCDPISGHVSLYWYRQALGQGPEFLTYFNYEAQQDKSGLPNDRFSAERPEGSISTLTIQRTEQRDSAMYRCASSLVDRDYEQYFGPGTRLTVT.

The V gene is TRBV19, the J gene TRBJ1-5; 7 bases align to TRBD1. Germline V CDR1 and CDR2: LNHDA, SQIVND (reference sequence). V lost 9 bases, J lost 1 base, and 6 bases stayed unmatched. CDR3 length: 14 residues. CDR3 protein: CASGQASSNQPQHF. DNA for the CDR3: TGTGCCAGCGGACAGGCCTCAAGCAATCAGCCCCAGCATTTT.

The CDR3 nucleotides are TGTGCCAGCAGCCCCCGCGGACAGGGTGACACTGAAGCTTTCTTT. Its translation: CASSPRGQGDTEAFF. The chain employs TRBV7-8 and TRBJ1-1; TRBD1 aligns across 8 bases. This CDR3 has 15 residues. The germline gives CDR1 SGHVS, CDR2 FQNEAQ. V lost 5 bases to trimming and J lost 3 bases; unmatched junction nucleotides: 8.

The rearrangement uses TRBV4-3 and TRBJ2-2; 10 nucleotides align to TRBD2. The germline V gene has CDR1 LGHNA and CDR2 YSLEER. The J segment lost 3 bases and the V segment lost 3 bases, leaving 13 bases of the junction unmatched. The CDR3 loop spans 19 amino acids. The CDR3 coding sequence is TGCGCCAGCAGCCATTCCGGGACTAGCGCCTCTAACGACACCGGGGAGCTGTTTTTT. Residues: CASSHSGTSASNDTGELFF.

The table lists this clone with a few counts. The chain combines TRBV29-1 with TRBJ1-1; no reliable D call. V was clipped by 3 bases and J by 5 bases, with 13 bases between them. The CDR3 sequence is 13 residues long. The V gene's germline CDR1 is SQVTM and CDR2 ANQGSEA. The chain's CDR3 is CSVETGIRTEAFF. DNA of the CDR3: TGCAGCGTTGAGACGGGGATTCGGACTGAAGCTTTCTTT.

V and J are TRBV4-3 and TRBJ2-2; 8 nucleotides agree with TRBD2. The CDR3 covers 16 residues. After removal of 1 base from V and 4 bases from J, the junction contained 5 bases not matched to a gene. Germline CDR1 and CDR2: LGHNA and YSLEER. In DNA form, the CDR3 reads TGCGCCAGCAGCCAAGGAGGAACTAGCGGCACCGGGGAGCTGTTTTTT. It codes for CASSQGGTSGTGELFF.

This chain uses TRBV7-9 with TRBJ2-1; D unclear. CDR3 length equals 16 residues. Looked up from germline, CDR1 is SEHNR and CDR2 is FQNEAQ (reference sequence). V dropped 5 bases and J dropped 0 bases, with 14 bases sitting between them. The CDR3 is CASSPTLDLSYNEQFF. The CDR3 DNA reads TGTGCCAGCAGCCCGACCCTAGACCTCTCCTACAATGAGCAGTTCTTC.

The sample holds one count of this clone. This same CDR3 is encoded by further DNA sequences in the sample. The V call is TRBV27, the J call TRBJ1-1; 9 nucleotides align to TRBD1. The V gene's germline CDR1 is MNHEY and CDR2 SMNVEV (reference sequence). The CDR3 contains 14 residues. After removal of 5 bases from V and 5 bases from J, the junction contained 6 bases not matched to a gene. Here the CDR3 reads CASSTGQGGTEAFF. The CDR3 DNA reads TGTGCCAGCAGTACGGGACAGGGTGGAACTGAAGCTTTCTTT.

V and J are TRBV2 and TRBJ2-1; a possible D gene is TRBD2 (5 bases). The CDR3 contains 12 residues. The germline V and J ends were trimmed by 6 bases and 9 bases, with 12 bases remaining between them. Germline values: CDR1 SNHLY, CDR2 FYNNEI. The CDR3 region has the DNA TGTGCCAGCAGGGTCAGGACTGGTGAGCAGTTCTTC. It encodes CASRVRTGEQFF.

The CDR3 bases are TGTGCCAGCAGCCCCGGACAGGGGGCGAGTCTTTCCTACGAGCAGTACTTC. It translates to CASSPGQGASLSYEQYF. The chain uses TRBV5-5 and TRBJ2-7; 11 positions agree with TRBD1. Germline V CDR1 and CDR2: SGHKS, YYEKEE (reference sequence). V gave up 4 bases and J gave up 1 base; unmatched junction bases: 10. The CDR3 has 17 residues.

This clone has just a few counts. The chain is built from TRBV11-1 and TRBJ2-1, with D possibly matching TRBD1 (6 bases). Trimming shortened V by 6 bases and J by 10 bases, and 13 bases separated the two germline ends. The CDR3 contains 12 residues. The germline gives CDR1 SGHAT, CDR2 FQDESV (reference sequence). The CDR3 region is CASSPDRSEQFF. The CDR3 nucleotides are TGTGCCAGCAGTCCTGACAGGAGCGAGCAGTTCTTC.

This clone was observed a handful of times. The CDR3 DNA sequence: TGTGCCAGCAGCTTAGCCCCAGGGGGACTAGCGGGAGTCCCCTACGAGCAGTACTTC. Translated, it gives CASSLAPGGLAGVPYEQYF. The rearrangement joins TRBV7-2 to TRBJ2-7; 14 bases map to TRBD2. Per the germline V gene, CDR1 is SGHTA and CDR2 is FQGNSA. Losses at the gene ends were 0 bases for V and 2 bases for J; bases not matched to a gene: 9. The CDR3 covers 19 residues.

The chain links TRBV27 to TRBJ2-7, with a possible D match to TRBD1 (6 bases). Trimming stripped 5 bases from V and 3 bases from J, with 14 bases between. The germline CDR1 and CDR2 sequences are MNHEY and SMNVEV (reference sequence). This CDR3 region has 14 residues. This CDR3 is CASSPRTDSYEQYF. CDR3 sequence (DNA): TGTGCCAGCAGTCCCCGGACAGATAGCTACGAGCAGTACTTC.

This clone appeared once. The CDR3 sequence: CASSELGWTGDEETQYF. The CDR3 DNA reads as TGTGCCAGCAGTGAATTAGGGTGGACAGGGGATGAAGAGACCCAGTACTTC. This chain joins TRBV6-1 and TRBJ2-5; 9 nucleotides align to TRBD1. The CDR3 spans 17 residues. Germline V gene lookup returns CDR1 MNHNS and CDR2 SASEGT. With V trimmed by 2 bases and J by 3 bases, 10 bases remained unmatched.

The chain recombines TRBV5-4 with TRBJ1-2; possibly TRBD1 for D (6 bases). The germline V gene encodes CDR1 SGHNT and CDR2 YYREEE (reference sequence). With 1 base removed from V and 1 base from J, the gap between germline ends came to 17 bases. The CDR3 has 17 amino acids. This chain's CDR3 is CASSLMQGITINYGYTF. The CDR3 DNA reads as TGTGCCAGCAGCTTGATGCAGGGGATAACCATTAACTATGGCTACACCTTC.

The chain employs TRBV6-6 and TRBJ1-4; D is unresolved. V was trimmed by 7 bases and J by 8 bases, leaving 23 bases between them. CDR1 is MNHNY and CDR2 is SVGAGI in the germline V gene (reference sequence). CDR3 size: 16 residues. CDR3 amino acids: CASTEGRRRAKEKLFF. In nucleotides, the CDR3 is TGTGCCAGCACCGAAGGCAGGAGGAGGGCGAAGGAAAAACTGTTTTTT.

This chain uses TRBV30 with TRBJ2-2, with D hard to call. This CDR3 is 13 amino acids long. Deletions cut 0 bases from V and 3 bases from J, with 5 bases between. Germline assignment: CDR1 GTSNPN and CDR2 SVGIG (reference sequence). The DNA for the CDR3 is TGTGCCTGGAGTGTTCAATACACCGGGGAGCTGTTTTTT. This encodes CAWSVQYTGELFF. The complete variable domain, with remaining parts taken from reference TRBV30 and TRBJ2-2, reads SQTIHQWPATLVQPVGSPLSLECTVEGTSNPNLYWYRQAAGRGLQLLFYSVGIGQISSEVPQNLSASRPQDRQFILSSKKLLLSDSGFYLCAWSVQYTGELFFGEGSRLTVL.

This clone has more than one count but fewer than ten. The rearrangement links TRBV18 to TRBJ2-7, with 10 bases aligning to TRBD2. The CDR3 runs 20 residues. Trimming took 4 bases from V and 0 from J; bases not matched to a gene: 18. In germline, CDR1 is KGHSH, CDR2 LQKENI. The CDR3 DNA sequence: TGTGCCAGCTCACGTGGGGGACAGCCTTATCCTAGCGGGAGCTCCTACGAGCAGTACTTC. Translation: CASSRGGQPYPSGSSYEQYF.

V usage is TRBV6-5 and J usage is TRBJ2-3, with D perhaps matching TRBD2 (5 bases). The V end was cut by 2 bases, the J end by 0 bases, with 12 bases between. This CDR3 contains 16 residues. Germline loops: CDR1 MNHEY, CDR2 SVGAGI. The CDR3 nucleotides are TGTGCCAGCAGTTACAGGCGGGCCACTAGCACAGATACGCAGTATTTT. It codes for CASSYRRATSTDTQYF.

The V call is TRBV15, the J call TRBJ1-2; TRBD1 is a possible D gene (6 bases). Germline CDR1 is LNHNV and CDR2 is YYDKDF (reference sequence). The germline V and J ends were trimmed by 3 bases and 6 bases, with 23 bases remaining between them. The CDR3 is made up of 17 amino acids. The CDR3 sequence: CATSRVAPVRTEDGYTF. In DNA form, the CDR3 reads TGTGCCACCAGCAGGGTTGCCCCCGTCAGGACAGAGGATGGCTACACCTTC.

This clone was counted only a few times. CDR3 sequence (DNA): TGTGCCAGCAGTGAAGCAGGGGGAGGGCAGGGTTTTTCGGGCAATCAGCCCCAGCATTTT. This codes for CASSEAGGGQGFSGNQPQHF. V usage is TRBV6-1 and J usage is TRBJ1-5; tentative D call: TRBD1 (6 bases). V was clipped by 0 bases and J by 2 bases, with 23 bases between them. This CDR3 has 20 residues. CDR1 MNHNS and CDR2 SASEGT come from the germline V gene.